This TCR beta chain was retrieved from a study of blood T cell repertoires in COVID-19 (dated by TCRdb to the early 2020s). Regarding the study in general: Samples from collaborators originated in the United States, Italy and Spain and spanned both the acute and convalescent phases of COVID-19. The material from the prospective study consisted of cDNA or gDNA derived from T cells, B-cell-depleted T cells, or PBMCs. Deeply sampled blood TCRbeta repertoires from subjects exposed to, actively infected with, or recovered from COVID-19 were included in the dataset. A freely available public database, intended as a resource for researchers studying the immune response to SARS-CoV-2, is where the repertoires were released. Samples came from the ongoing ImmuneRACE study (first 160 participants) plus 1,254 subjects from 6 global collaborators. Nearly every sample came with metadata listing a de-identified subject ID, COVID-19 status, age in years and sex. Where HLA class I and class II types were available, the types were taken from metadata supplied by the sample provider, not from assay-based typing. The full study reports these points: Clinical and demographic metadata were provided uncurated, with the amount varying by source and participant.

Whole blood was collected in K2EDTA tubes by collaborating institutions according to the institutions' own protocols. For TCRbeta analysis, collaborator samples were shipped as frozen whole blood, as isolated PBMCs, or as DNA extracted from either sample type. TCRbeta CDR3 regions were amplified from genomic DNA by means of the immunoSEQ Assay, a bias-controlled multiplex PCR. The paper's data handling went like this. Nucleated cell counts per sample were estimated from amplification of reference gene primers within the assay. To quantify the absolute abundance of each unique TCRbeta CDR3 rearrangement, sequence reads were collapsed and filtered. For each sample, productive Simpson clonality was calculated as the square root of Simpson's diversity index across productive rearrangements. In its TCRdb copy, this immuneACCESS table keeps in-frame sequences only and misses some clones. Where compared with another copy, unresolved V genes explain less than half of these, and the others have no known cause. The DNA was the basis for D and trimming; V, J and clone size are from that table. Across this sample there are 69,000 or so clones, with around 89% seen only once. The ten largest clones capture around 5.3% of the sample.

Details on this clone: Its antigen specificity is not known. Base-call qualities are not available, and no considerably larger clone is one nucleotide away.

The receptor comes from a man in his forties or fifties with acute or convalescent COVID-19. The specimen was peripheral blood.

The DNA is as follows: TGTGCCACCCAAGAGCCCCAGCGGGGGGACTCCTACGAGCAGTACTTC. Its protein product is CATQEPQRGDSYEQYF. The chain employs TRBV10-3 and TRBJ2-7, and 9 bases in between align with TRBD2. The CDR3, from cysteine to phenylalanine, totals 16 residues. Only the CDR3 DNA is retained, 48 bases long and in frame from the first base. Compared with germline, V lacks 10 bases and J lacks 0 bases; bases without a gene match: 13. From the germline V gene, CDR1 is ENHRY and CDR2 is SYGVKD.